This entry concerns a single TCR beta chain. Its specific antigen is unknown. No base quality values were provided; no much bigger clone lies one nucleotide off. These data originate in a study of T cell responses to AZD1222 COVID-19 vaccine (dated by TCRdb to the early 2020s). With respect to the entire study: TCR sequencing covered approximately 230 trial participants: 200 to 220 given two doses of AZD1222 and approximately 26 given two doses of MenACWY control vaccine. Enrollment into the trials was organized by age into subgroups of 18-55, 56-69 and 70-plus years, and those subgroups contained about 150, 27 and 61 TCR-sequenced participants, respectively.

Interpreted using the paper, the time point label stands for: about 28 days (+/-7) after the second vaccine dose. AZD1222 recipients given second doses at about 4 weeks or at about 12 weeks were pooled, since spike-specific TCR depth and breadth were not found to differ between the two schedules. The vaccinee samples were drawn from two UK trials, COV001 and COV002, one of which was a single-blind randomized controlled phase 2/3 trial testing AZD1222 (ChAdOx1 nCoV-19) in healthy adults. Trial participant PBMC samples were collected at day 0 and day 28 after the second dose for TCRbeta chain sequencing. The CDR3 runs 16 amino acids, cysteine and phenylalanine included. Only the CDR3 portion is preserved as DNA: 48 bases, with reading frame beginning at the first base. V loses 1 base at its end and J loses 3 bases; junction bases beyond the gene matches: 9. Reading the germline V gene gives CDR1 MDHEN and CDR2 SYDVKM.

The CDR3 regions of human TCRbeta chains were subjected to immunosequencing. Processing in the source paper ran as follows. TCRs in the repertoires were matched against a reference library of SARS-CoV-2-specific TCRs that had been generated with the MIRA antigen-specificity platform. Breadth meant the fraction of unique TCRs that were SARS-CoV-2-associated, whereas depth meant the fraction of total T cells that were SARS-CoV-2-associated. Using the MIRA data, each spike-specific TCR was mapped to the spike region that the TCR reacts to and placed in a CD4 or CD8 class. Log10-transformed breadth and depth values were compared by one-way ANOVA with Sidak's multiple comparisons tests. TCRdb limited this immuneACCESS table to in-frame rearrangements with V and J called. A share of clones is missing; checked studies link under half to unresolved V genes, and the rest is unexplained. D and trimming were read from the DNA, whereas the V and J calls and clone size are those reported in that table. The sample records some 150,000 clones, 90% to 95% of which are singletons. The ten largest clonotypes hold less than 1.6% of the sample.

Overall results and qualifications from the work: Conclusions about previously exposed vaccinees are limited because only six or seven AZD1222 recipients were SARS-CoV-2 seropositive at baseline. No day 14 peak-response samples were available, so repertoires were characterized only after the peak T cell response. Participants were mostly white British, with more females than males. The authors suggested clonal diversity may have been underestimated. Nearly half of unique spike-specific TCRs reportedly recognized epitopes outside regions mutated in the B.1.351 and B.1.1.7 variants. The 56-69-year group was small, and its depth increase did not reach significance, likely because of low power. Spike-specific TCR breadth and depth rose significantly after two AZD1222 doses compared with day 0 and with MenACWY recipients. The vaccine-associated CD4 TCRs covered the entire spike protein, and the dominant responses fell in regions 160-218 and 743-854.

This receptor was taken from an adult who received the AZD1222 COVID-19 vaccine. The chain joins TRBV28 to TRBJ2-7; 7 bases in the middle match TRBD1. The input for sequencing was peripheral blood, taken 28 days after the second AZD1222 dose. The DNA is as follows: TGTGCCAGCAGTTTATTTGGGACAGTTGGCTTCTACGAGCAGTACTTC. Translated, this is CASSLFGTVGFYEQYF.